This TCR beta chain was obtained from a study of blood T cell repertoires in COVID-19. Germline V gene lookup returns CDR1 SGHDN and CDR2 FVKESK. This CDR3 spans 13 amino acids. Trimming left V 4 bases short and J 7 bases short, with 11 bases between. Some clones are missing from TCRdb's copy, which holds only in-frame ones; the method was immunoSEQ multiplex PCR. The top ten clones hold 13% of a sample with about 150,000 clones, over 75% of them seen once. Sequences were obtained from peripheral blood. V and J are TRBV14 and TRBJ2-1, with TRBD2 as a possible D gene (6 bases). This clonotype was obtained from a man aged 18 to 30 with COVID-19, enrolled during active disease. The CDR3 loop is CASSRTGVNEQFF. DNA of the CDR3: TGTGCCAGCAGCCGAACGGGAGTAAATGAGCAGTTCTTC. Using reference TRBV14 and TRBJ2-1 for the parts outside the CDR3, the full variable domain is EAGVTQFPSHSVIEKGQTVTLRCDPISGHDNLYWYRRVMGKEIKFLLHFVKESKQDESGMPNNRFLAERTGGTYSTLKVQPAELEDSGVYFCASSRTGVNEQFFGPGTRLTVL.